The rows below give T cell receptor beta chains drawn from one sample of a study of breast tumors, draining lymph nodes, adjacent tissues. TCRdb recomputed calls from the multiplex PCR reads with MiXCR, one row per CDR3 protein. This sample has 60,000 to 75,000 distinct CDR3 sequences, with approximately 62% found just once. Material for sequencing was breast tumor tissue. The receptor set was obtained from a female donor with breast cancer. Some clones in this sample may be carry-over from other donors' samples. CDR3s include the opening cysteine and the closing phenylalanine or tryptophan. The order of the fields is D gene, V gene, clone size, J gene, CDR3 DNA, CDR3 protein. D genes are given only for firm matches. Clone size is not always given. Where it is, it says once, few, many or a class for expanded clones.

D gene: -; V gene: TRBV5-1; clone size: -; J gene: TRBJ2-7; CDR3 DNA: TGCGCCAGCAGTCTGATGGGGAACGAGCAGTACTTC; CDR3 protein: CASSLMGNEQYF
D gene: TRBD2; V gene: TRBV7-2; clone size: -; J gene: TRBJ2-1; CDR3 DNA: TGTGCCAGCAGCCCAAAGGGACTAGCGGGAGCGCATGAGCAGTTCTTC; CDR3 protein: CASSPKGLAGAHEQFF
D gene: TRBD1; V gene: TRBV6-6; clone size: -; J gene: TRBJ1-6; CDR3 DNA: TGTGCCAGCAGTCACTCCGGGACAGGAGATTCACCCCTCCACTTT; CDR3 protein: CASSHSGTGDSPLHF
D gene: TRBD1; V gene: TRBV29-1; clone size: once; J gene: TRBJ2-3; CDR3 DNA: TGCAGCGTTGATGGCAGGGGGCGCGGAGATACGCAGTATTTT; CDR3 protein: CSVDGRGRGDTQYF
D gene: TRBD2; V gene: TRBV29-1; clone size: -; J gene: TRBJ2-3; CDR3 DNA: TGCAGCGTTGCTAGCGGGGGGGCTGGGAATACGCAGTATTTT; CDR3 protein: CSVASGGAGNTQYF
D gene: -; V gene: TRBV7-2; clone size: many; J gene: TRBJ2-2; CDR3 DNA: TGTGCCAGCAGCGCCATGGTCCCCCCCGGGGAGCTGTTTTTT; CDR3 protein: CASSAMVPPGELFF
D gene: -; V gene: TRBV29-1; clone size: -; J gene: TRBJ2-1; CDR3 DNA: TGCAGCGTTGTTTACTACTTAGGGGAGAGATACAATGAGCAGTTCTTC; CDR3 protein: CSVVYYLGERYNEQFF
D gene: -; V gene: TRBV6-5; clone size: -; J gene: TRBJ1-6; CDR3 DNA: TGTGCCAGCAGTTACTTTGGAAATTCACCCCTCCACTTT; CDR3 protein: CASSYFGNSPLHF
D gene: -; V gene: TRBV7-8; clone size: -; J gene: TRBJ2-3; CDR3 DNA: TGTGCCAGTGGGGGGACGAACACAGATACGCAGTATTTT; CDR3 protein: CASGGTNTDTQYF
D gene: -; V gene: TRBV12-3/TRBV12-4; clone size: many; J gene: TRBJ2-2; CDR3 DNA: TGTGCCAGCAGCCACCTCGGGGAGCACACCGGGGAGCTGTTTTTT; CDR3 protein: CASSHLGEHTGELFF
D gene: -; V gene: TRBV24-1; clone size: -; J gene: TRBJ2-5; CDR3 DNA: TGTGCCACCAGTGCTGGGGGAGATCTCCAAGAGACCCAGTACTTC; CDR3 protein: CATSAGGDLQETQYF
D gene: TRBD2; V gene: TRBV5-1; clone size: -; J gene: TRBJ2-1; CDR3 DNA: TGCGCCAGCAGGTTGATTCCGGGACTAGCGGACAATGAGCAGTTCTTC; CDR3 protein: CASRLIPGLADNEQFF
D gene: TRBD2; V gene: TRBV2; clone size: many; J gene: TRBJ2-2; CDR3 DNA: TGTGCCAGCAGTGAAATTGGCGGGGGGGGATCCGGGGAGCTGTTTTTT; CDR3 protein: CASSEIGGGGSGELFF
D gene: TRBD1; V gene: TRBV20-1; clone size: -; J gene: TRBJ1-4; CDR3 DNA: TGCAGTGCTAGAGGGACAGGGGGCTTT; CDR3 protein: CSARGTGGF
D gene: -; V gene: TRBV29-1; clone size: -; J gene: TRBJ1-2; CDR3 DNA: TGCAGCGTTGAGATATGGGACGGCCGATATGGCTACCCCTTC; CDR3 protein: CSVEIWDGRYGYPF
D gene: TRBD2; V gene: TRBV29-1; clone size: -; J gene: TRBJ2-5; CDR3 DNA: TGCAGCGTTGTTCTAGCGGGGATACAAGAGACCCAGTACTTC; CDR3 protein: CSVVLAGIQETQYF
D gene: -; V gene: TRBV7-8; clone size: many; J gene: TRBJ2-3; CDR3 DNA: TGTGCCAGCAGCCAATCAGCAGATACGCAGTATTTT; CDR3 protein: CASSQSADTQYF
D gene: -; V gene: TRBV29-1; clone size: many; J gene: TRBJ2-5; CDR3 DNA: TGCAGCGTTGAAGGTTTGGGAGAGACCCAGTACTTC; CDR3 protein: CSVEGLGETQYF
D gene: -; V gene: TRBV10-2; clone size: -; J gene: TRBJ2-3; CDR3 DNA: TGCGCCAGCAGTCTAAGAGATACGCAGTATTTT; CDR3 protein: CASSLRDTQYF
D gene: -; V gene: TRBV5-1; clone size: many; J gene: TRBJ1-2; CDR3 DNA: TGCGCCAGCAGCTTGGCCGACTATGGCTACACCTTC; CDR3 protein: CASSLADYGYTF
D gene: -; V gene: TRBV5-1; clone size: -; J gene: TRBJ1-3; CDR3 DNA: TGCGCCAGCAGCTCAGAAGGCAGTTTTGGAAACACCATATATTTT; CDR3 protein: CASSSEGSFGNTIYF
D gene: -; V gene: TRBV7-8; clone size: many; J gene: TRBJ2-3; CDR3 DNA: TGTGCCAGCAGCCCAAGGAGCGGGCCTAGCACAGATACGCAGTATTTT; CDR3 protein: CASSPRSGPSTDTQYF
D gene: TRBD1; V gene: TRBV7-6; clone size: -; J gene: TRBJ1-4; CDR3 DNA: TGTGCCAGCAGCTTAGAGAAGCGGACAGGGAGAAATGAAAAACTGTTTTTT; CDR3 protein: CASSLEKRTGRNEKLFF
D gene: -; V gene: TRBV9; clone size: once; J gene: TRBJ1-6; CDR3 DNA: TGTGCCAGCAGCGTAGGGTACACGTTCAATTCACCCCTCCACTTT; CDR3 protein: CASSVGYTFNSPLHF
D gene: -; V gene: TRBV7-2; clone size: few; J gene: TRBJ2-5; CDR3 DNA: TGTGCCAGCAGCGCCACTAGAGGCCAAGAGACCCAGTACTTC; CDR3 protein: CASSATRGQETQYF
D gene: TRBD2; V gene: TRBV11-3; clone size: -; J gene: TRBJ2-3; CDR3 DNA: TGTGCCAGCAGCTTAGCCTATGACGGTCCTTCGGGGGGGCCTAGCACAGATACGCAGTATTTT; CDR3 protein: CASSLAYDGPSGGPSTDTQYF
D gene: -; V gene: TRBV5-4; clone size: -; J gene: TRBJ1-2; CDR3 DNA: TGTGCCAGCAGCTTGGGTCCGGTCAACTATGGCTACACCTTC; CDR3 protein: CASSLGPVNYGYTF
D gene: -; V gene: TRBV7-3; clone size: few; J gene: TRBJ2-5; CDR3 DNA: TGTGCCAGCAGCTTAAGTTCCGAGGGTTCCGAGACCCAGTACTTC; CDR3 protein: CASSLSSEGSETQYF
D gene: -; V gene: TRBV7-9; clone size: -; J gene: TRBJ1-4; CDR3 DNA: TGTGCCAGCAGCTTAGAGGGCACTTCAACTAATGAAAAACTGTTTTTT; CDR3 protein: CASSLEGTSTNEKLFF
D gene: -; V gene: TRBV19; clone size: -; J gene: TRBJ2-3; CDR3 DNA: TGTGCCAGTAGTGGGAGAGGCACAGATACGCAGTATTTT; CDR3 protein: CASSGRGTDTQYF
D gene: TRBD1; V gene: TRBV6-6; clone size: -; J gene: TRBJ2-6; CDR3 DNA: TGTGCCAGCAGTGGCCCCGGGACAGGGACCAACGTCCTGACTTTC; CDR3 protein: CASSGPGTGTNVLTF
D gene: -; V gene: TRBV7-2; clone size: many; J gene: TRBJ1-3; CDR3 DNA: TGTGCCAGCAGCTTTTACAGAGACTCTGGAAACACCATATATTTT; CDR3 protein: CASSFYRDSGNTIYF
D gene: TRBD1; V gene: TRBV6-5; clone size: many; J gene: TRBJ1-6; CDR3 DNA: TGTGCCAGCAGACCCCAGGGGGGTCGTAATTCACCCCTCCACTTT; CDR3 protein: CASRPQGGRNSPLHF
D gene: TRBD1; V gene: TRBV24-1; clone size: -; J gene: TRBJ2-1; CDR3 DNA: TGTGCCACCAGTGATACCGGGACAGGGGGCAACAATGAGCAGTTCTTC; CDR3 protein: CATSDTGTGGNNEQFF
D gene: -; V gene: TRBV19; clone size: -; J gene: TRBJ1-1; CDR3 DNA: TGTGCCAGTACTCGACCGGGAGGACGGAACACTGAAGCTTTCTTT; CDR3 protein: CASTRPGGRNTEAFF
D gene: -; V gene: TRBV29-1; clone size: -; J gene: TRBJ2-7; CDR3 DNA: TGCAGCGTTGTCGGGGCGGGGTACGAGCACTCCTTC; CDR3 protein: CSVVGAGYEHSF
D gene: -; V gene: TRBV7-8; clone size: -; J gene: TRBJ2-3; CDR3 DNA: TGTGCCAGCAGCGCGACTAGAGGGGGAGATACGCAGTATTTT; CDR3 protein: CASSATRGGDTQYF
D gene: -; V gene: TRBV19; clone size: few; J gene: TRBJ1-4; CDR3 DNA: TGTGCCAGTAGTATTATTGGGGGGGACGAAAAACTGTTTTTT; CDR3 protein: CASSIIGGDEKLFF
D gene: TRBD1; V gene: TRBV6-5; clone size: -; J gene: TRBJ1-2; CDR3 DNA: TGTGCCAGCAGTCAGGGGGCCTCCTATGGCTACACCTTC; CDR3 protein: CASSQGASYGYTF
D gene: -; V gene: TRBV7-2; clone size: -; J gene: TRBJ2-3; CDR3 DNA: TGTGCCAGCAGCTCCATAGCATTAGATACGCAGTATTTT; CDR3 protein: CASSSIALDTQYF
D gene: -; V gene: TRBV12-3/TRBV12-4; clone size: -; J gene: TRBJ1-2; CDR3 DNA: TGTGCCAGCAGAGAGGACTCAGGGGCAGCCTATGACTACACCTTC; CDR3 protein: CASREDSGAAYDYTF
D gene: -; V gene: TRBV20-1; clone size: -; J gene: TRBJ1-4; CDR3 DNA: TGCAGTGCTAGAGATCTAGGAGGTGAAAAACTGTTTTTT; CDR3 protein: CSARDLGGEKLFF
D gene: TRBD1; V gene: TRBV20-1; clone size: -; J gene: TRBJ2-3; CDR3 DNA: TGCAGTGCGGGGGACAGGAGCACAGATACGCAGTATTTT; CDR3 protein: CSAGDRSTDTQYF
D gene: TRBD1; V gene: TRBV20-1; clone size: -; J gene: TRBJ2-7; CDR3 DNA: TGCAGTGTGGACCCGGGACAGGGGACGGCGGAGCAGTACTTC; CDR3 protein: CSVDPGQGTAEQYF
D gene: -; V gene: TRBV10-3; clone size: many; J gene: TRBJ1-5; CDR3 DNA: TGTGCCATCAGTGAGTCGAGGCAGGACGGACGGCCCCAGCATTTT; CDR3 protein: CAISESRQDGRPQHF
D gene: -; V gene: TRBV7-2; clone size: -; J gene: TRBJ2-3; CDR3 DNA: TGTGCCAGCAGCTTTAGGGGGCGGGGGCATGATACGCAGTATTTT; CDR3 protein: CASSFRGRGHDTQYF
D gene: TRBD1; V gene: TRBV10-3; clone size: -; J gene: TRBJ2-5; CDR3 DNA: TGTGCCATCAGTGAGCATGGGACAGATCAAGAGACCCAGTACTTC; CDR3 protein: CAISEHGTDQETQYF
D gene: -; V gene: TRBV5-1; clone size: -; J gene: TRBJ2-5; CDR3 DNA: TGCGCCACCTCGGCAGGGGTTGGCCAAGAGACCCAGTACTTC; CDR3 protein: CATSAGVGQETQYF
D gene: TRBD1; V gene: TRBV2; clone size: -; J gene: TRBJ1-6; CDR3 DNA: TGTGCCGGCAGTGAGGGGACAGGGGGTTCACCTCTCCACTTT; CDR3 protein: CAGSEGTGGSPLHF
D gene: -; V gene: TRBV7-6; clone size: once; J gene: TRBJ1-6; CDR3 DNA: TGTGCCAGCAGCTTAGCGCGGGGTTCACCCCTCCACTTT; CDR3 protein: CASSLARGSPLHF
D gene: TRBD1; V gene: TRBV28; clone size: -; J gene: TRBJ1-6; CDR3 DNA: TGTGCCAGCAGGCAACGGACAGGGAGCTCCTATAATTCACCCCTCCACTTT; CDR3 protein: CASRQRTGSSYNSPLHF
D gene: -; V gene: TRBV20-1; clone size: many; J gene: TRBJ2-1; CDR3 DNA: TGCAGTGCTAGAGATTCCACAGGCGATTCCTACAATGAGCAGTTCTTC; CDR3 protein: CSARDSTGDSYNEQFF
D gene: -; V gene: TRBV5-5; clone size: -; J gene: TRBJ2-5; CDR3 DNA: TGTGCCAGCAGCTTGACTCCCCGAGGGCCCCAAGAGACCCAGTACTTC; CDR3 protein: CASSLTPRGPQETQYF
D gene: -; V gene: TRBV6-1; clone size: -; J gene: TRBJ1-4; CDR3 DNA: -; CDR3 protein: CATPPRTGQGVPTFGSGWDEKLFF
D gene: TRBD2; V gene: TRBV5-5; clone size: many; J gene: TRBJ2-3; CDR3 DNA: TGTGCCAGCAGCTTGGGAGCGGGGGGGTTTCGTACTAGCACAGATACGCAGTATTTT; CDR3 protein: CASSLGAGGFRTSTDTQYF
D gene: -; V gene: TRBV7-3; clone size: -; J gene: TRBJ1-6; CDR3 DNA: TGTGCCAGCAGCCACGGGCCGCAGGGATCACCCCTCCACTTT; CDR3 protein: CASSHGPQGSPLHF
D gene: TRBD2; V gene: TRBV7-6; clone size: once; J gene: TRBJ2-1; CDR3 DNA: TGTGCCAGCAGCTTAAGAACTAGCGGGACTAGTAATGAGCAGTTCTTC; CDR3 protein: CASSLRTSGTSNEQFF